Below, 21 T cell receptor beta chains from the same sample are listed, as sequenced in a study of regulatory T cells in long-lasting Graves disease. Documented time point: newly diagnosed GD, antithyroid drugs for less than 3 months. The TCR library was made from RNA that had been extracted from PBMCs in TRIzol. According to the study, TCR beta libraries were built with iRepertoire HTBI primers and CDR3-region Arm-PCR. TCRdb re-analysed the multiplex PCR reads in MiXCR, keeping a single row per CDR3 protein. The profile shows 200,000 to 300,000 distinct CDR3 sequences, roughly 21% of them singletons. This material consisted of peripheral blood mononuclear cells (PBMCs), taken at new diagnosis, from a patient treated with antithyroid drugs. The receptors shown here come from a female donor with Graves disease.

The chain has TRBV6-5 and TRBJ1-2; D ambiguous. The CDR3 has 14 residues. In germline, CDR1 is MNHEY, CDR2 SVGAGI. Trimming took off 0 bases at V and 8 bases at J, with 13 bases between the two ends. This CDR3 reads CASSYSDGVRGYTF. In nucleotides, the CDR3 is TGTGCCAGCAGTTACTCGGACGGAGTTCGGGGCTACACCTTC.

This clonotype occurred a few times. The J gene is TRBJ2-1, the V gene TRBV7-9; TRBD2 matches 10 bases. V dropped 1 base and J dropped 4; count of bases not matched to a gene: 16. The CDR3 loop spans 20 amino acids. Germline V CDR1 and CDR2: SEHNR, FQNEAQ (reference sequence). The CDR3 nucleotides are TGTGCCAGCAGCTTAGGGTCCCTTACAACACTAGCGGGGCTGTACAATGAGCAGTTCTTC. This gives the protein CASSLGSLTTLAGLYNEQFF.

For this clonotype: A much larger clone sits a single nucleotide away, making a read error possible. The chain is built from TRBV12-3 or TRBV12-4 and TRBJ2-5, with 7 bases aligning to TRBD2. The CDR3 has 14 amino acids. The CDR3 DNA reads as TGTGACAGCACCACCTCTCGCGGGAGAGAGACCCAGTACTTC. This codes for CDSTTSRGRETQYF.

This clonotype was recorded at least ten times. V usage is TRBV28 and J usage is TRBJ2-1; 8 bases agree with TRBD1. The CDR3 loop spans 13 amino acids. The V and J ends lost 6 bases and 9 bases, in that order; junction bases with no gene match: 7. Germline CDR1 reads MDHEN; CDR2 reads SYDVKM. CDR3 sequence: CASSPDRVTEQFF. DNA for the CDR3: TGTGCCAGCAGCCCGGACAGGGTCACTGAGCAGTTCTTC.

The table lists this clonotype with many counts. The chain joins TRBV6-1 to TRBJ2-1; D may be TRBD2 (5 bases). The V gene lost 8 bases and the J gene lost 8 bases, with 13 bases spanning the gap. The length of the CDR3 is 12 residues. CDR1 is MNHNS and CDR2 is SASEGT in the germline V gene. CDR3 sequence reads: CASRRGGDEQFF. The CDR3 DNA is TGTGCCAGCCGACGGGGTGGGGATGAGCAGTTCTTC.

This clonotype turned up a few times. The genes are TRBV20-1 and TRBJ1-3; 9 bases fit TRBD1. The trim removed 4 bases at V and 4 bases at J, leaving 5 bases unmatched. Germline V gene lookup returns CDR1 DFQATT and CDR2 SNEGSKA (reference sequence). This CDR3 contains 14 residues. The CDR3 coding sequence is TGCAGTGCTAACCGGGACAGGGAAGGAAACACCATATATTTT. Residues: CSANRDREGNTIYF.

In its sample, this clonotype was seen many times. This chain connects TRBV29-1 to TRBJ1-1; D uncertain. The CDR3 extends over 14 amino acids. Between the trimmed V and J ends, which lost 5 bases and 4 bases, there was a span of 17 bases. Looked up from germline, CDR1 is SQVTM and CDR2 is ANQGSEA. This chain's CDR3 is CSVQESSTPTEAFF. The CDR3 DNA is TGCAGCGTTCAGGAAAGTAGTACACCCACTGAAGCTTTCTTT. Full variable domain (missing parts from reference TRBV29-1 and TRBJ1-1): SAVISQKPSRDICQRGTSLTIQCQVDSQVTMMFWYRQQPGQSLTLIATANQGSEATYESGFVIDKFPISRPNLTFSTLTVSNMSPEDSSIYLCSVQESSTPTEAFFGQGTRLTVV.

Ten or more counts support this clonotype. This sequence joins TRBV20-1 and TRBJ2-7; D possibly corresponds to TRBD1 (7 bases). This CDR3 has 15 amino acids. V lost 0 bases to trimming and J lost 5 bases, with 17 bases between them. Germline CDR1 reads DFQATT; CDR2 reads SNEGSKA (reference sequence). CDR3 sequence reads: CSARETRQGLDEQYF. The CDR3 DNA reads TGCAGTGCTAGAGAGACTAGACAGGGCCTCGACGAGCAGTACTTC.

This clonotype was recorded many times. The chain recombines TRBV7-9 with TRBJ1-6, with 12 bases identical to TRBD1. Per germline, CDR1 SEHNR and CDR2 FQNEAQ (reference sequence). CDR3 size: 15 residues. Trimming at V came to 5 bases and at J to 10 bases, leaving 6 bases not matched to a gene. The CDR3 is CASSPVGTGGSPLHF. DNA of the CDR3: TGTGCCAGCAGCCCCGTGGGGACAGGGGGCTCACCCCTCCACTTT.

The rearrangement joins TRBV11-1 to TRBJ2-3; TRBD1 agrees at 12 bases. The junction had 4 bases not matched to a gene; V was cut back by 5 bases and J by 4 bases. Germline V gene lookup returns CDR1 SGHAT and CDR2 FQDESV (reference sequence). There are 15 residues in the CDR3. CDR3 nucleotide sequence: TGTGCCAGCAGCCTAAGGGACAGGGGGCCAGATACGCAGTATTTT. It specifies CASSLRDRGPDTQYF.

There are many counts of this clonotype. The chain links TRBV29-1 to TRBJ2-3; a possible D gene is TRBD2 (6 bases). Germline CDR1 is SQVTM and CDR2 is ANQGSEA. The CDR3 extends over 14 amino acids. V lost 5 bases and J 6 bases, leaving 18 bases between the germline ends. The CDR3 sequence is CSVWSGRLLDTQYF. The DNA for the CDR3 is TGCAGCGTTTGGTCAGGGAGGTTGTTGGATACGCAGTATTTT.

This chain links TRBV19 with TRBJ2-5; D possibly corresponds to TRBD2 (7 bases). Trimming took 3 bases from V and 6 from J, leaving 11 bases between them. The CDR3 is 13 residues long. Germline assignment: CDR1 LNHDA and CDR2 SQIVND (reference sequence). The CDR3 nucleotides read TGTGCCAGTAGTATGGGGGGGCAGAAGACCCAGTACTTC. It encodes CASSMGGQKTQYF. The full variable domain, in which reference TRBV19 and TRBJ2-5 provide the parts outside the CDR3, is DGGITQSPKYLFRKEGQNVTLSCEQNLNHDAMYWYRQDPGQGLRLIYYSQIVNDFQKGDIAEGYSVSREKKESFPLTVTSAQKNPTAFYLCASSMGGQKTQYFGPGTRLLVL.

This clonotype showed up many times. The chain employs TRBV20-1 and TRBJ1-1, with TRBD1 as a possible D gene (6 bases). The CDR3 is made up of 14 amino acids. With 3 bases removed from V and 3 bases from J, the gap between germline ends came to 14 bases. The germline V gene has CDR1 DFQATT and CDR2 SNEGSKA (reference sequence). CDR3 sequence: CSASAGGVDTEAFF. The CDR3 region has the DNA TGCAGTGCTAGCGCGGGGGGCGTGGACACTGAAGCTTTCTTT.

This chain joins TRBV7-9 and TRBJ1-1; perhaps TRBD1 as D (5 bases). V was pared by 4 bases and J by 4 bases, with 10 bases between. The CDR3 consists of 13 residues. From germline, CDR1 is SEHNR and CDR2 FQNEAQ (reference sequence). This chain's CDR3 is CASSSQGVTEAFF. DNA of the CDR3: TGTGCCAGCAGCTCCCAGGGTGTCACTGAAGCTTTCTTT.

This chain uses TRBV30 with TRBJ2-7, with TRBD1 as a possible D gene (6 bases). The V and J ends lost 0 bases and 3 bases respectively, with 15 bases between them. Germline CDR1 and CDR2: GTSNPN and SVGIG (reference sequence). The CDR3 length is 15 residues. The CDR3 is CAWSVRQAWFYEQYF. The DNA of the CDR3 is TGTGCCTGGAGTGTAAGACAGGCTTGGTTCTACGAGCAGTACTTC.

This clonotype was seen at least ten times. The V gene is TRBV5-1, the J gene TRBJ1-2; TRBD1 matches at 7 bases. This CDR3 spans 14 amino acids. V lost 3 bases and J lost 9; bases outside the gene matches: 11. Germline V gene data show CDR1 as SGHRS and CDR2 as YFSETQ. This CDR3 reads CASSWGTEGRSYTF. CDR3 DNA: TGCGCCAGCAGCTGGGGGACAGAGGGGAGAAGCTACACCTTC. The entire variable domain, with the rest obtained from reference TRBV5-1 and TRBJ1-2, is as follows: KAGVTQTPRYLIKTRGQQVTLSCSPISGHRSVSWYQQTPGQGLQFLFEYFSETQRNKGNFPGRFSGRQFSNSRSEMNVSTLELGDSALYLCASSWGTEGRSYTFGSGTRLTVV.

This clonotype has more than one count but fewer than ten. The chain combines TRBV5-4 with TRBJ2-3, with 13 positions matching TRBD2. The CDR3 extends over 16 amino acids. Per germline, CDR1 SGHNT and CDR2 YYREEE (reference sequence). V lost 4 bases and J lost 2; bases outside the gene matches: 4. In DNA, the CDR3 is TGTGCCAGCAGCCCAGGGACTAGCGGGATCACAGATACGCAGTATTTT. Translation gives CASSPGTSGITDTQYF.

This clonotype has only a few counts. The CDR3 is CASNGGGGYNEQFF. As DNA, the CDR3 is TGTGCCAGCAACGGGGGAGGAGGATACAATGAGCAGTTCTTC. This chain links TRBV2 with TRBJ2-1; TRBD2 is a possible D gene (6 bases). The CDR3 is 14 residues long. V shed 7 bases and J shed 4 bases, with 14 bases lying between them. Germline lookup yields CDR1 SNHLY and CDR2 FYNNEI.

In this sample, this clonotype turned up a few times. The chain uses TRBV7-9 and TRBJ1-4, with TRBD1 matching 10 bases. The germline CDR1 and CDR2 sequences are SEHNR and FQNEAQ (reference sequence). The CDR3 has 14 amino acids. Trimming took 7 bases from V and 8 from J; bases not matched to a gene: 7. CDR3 in amino acids: CASTTGGLREKLFF. CDR3 bases: TGTGCCAGCACGACAGGGGGCTTGAGAGAAAAACTGTTTTTT.

This clonotype was counted ten times or more. Compared with germline, one end of the junction differs, possibly owing to a read error. The V and J genes are TRBV18 and TRBJ2-7, with D tentatively TRBD2 (6 bases). Germline V gene data show CDR1 as KGHSH and CDR2 as LQKENI. This CDR3 contains 12 residues. DNA of the CDR3: TGTGCCAGCTCACGCGACAGCATGGGGACTGTATGG. It encodes CASSRDSMGTVW. The whole variable domain, remainder taken from reference TRBV18 and TRBJ2-7, is NAGVMQNPRHLVRRRGQEARLRCSPMKGHSHVYWYRQLPEEGLKFMVYLQKENIIDESGMPKERFSAEFPKEGPSILRIQQVVRGDSAAYFCASSRDSMGTVWGPGTRLTVT.

This clonotype occurred a few times. CDR3 bases: TGCAGCGTTGTGGACAGTTATGATATTAGCACTGAAGCTTTCTTT. This sequence encodes CSVVDSYDISTEAFF. The chain carries TRBV29-1 and TRBJ1-1; tentatively, D is TRBD1 (6 bases). The CDR3 loop spans 15 amino acids. CDR1 and CDR2 from the germline V gene are SQVTM and ANQGSEA. With 4 bases removed from V and 4 bases from J, the gap between germline ends came to 19 bases.